This T cell receptor (beta chain) appears in the sequencing data of a study of STAT5B mutations in CD4+ large granular lymphocyte leukemia. Broader study findings: Patient CD4-sorted repertoires looked more clonal than healthy CD4+ repertoires, even without putative leukemic clones. Top patient clones used TRBV06 genes more often: 8/27 versus 2/35 in controls.

The data were produced by immunoSEQ multiplex PCR, yet TCRdb's version contains in-frame clones alone and is incomplete. The profile shows tens of thousands of clones, over 70% of them singletons. Comment on this clone: Its antigen is unknown.

Looked up from germline, CDR1 is SGHRS and CDR2 is YFSETQ. The CDR3 has 14 residues. V was pared by 7 bases and J by 4 bases, with 12 bases between. What was sequenced was CD4+ T cells from blood buffy coats. V gene TRBV5-1 combines with J gene TRBJ2-6; D call uncertain. This TCR came from a human donor in good health. The CDR3 bases are TGCGCCAGCCGCCCCCAGTCCGGGGCCAACGTCCTGACTTTC. The encoded protein is CASRPQSGANVLTF.